These T cell receptor beta chains were read from a single sample in a study of Tregs in tolerant kidney transplant recipients. Here immunoSEQ multiplex PCR was the method, and the copy in TCRdb shows in-frame clones only, minus some. Of about 94,000 clones listed, approximately 93% are singletons. Sequencing was performed on CD4+ T cells from blood, taken before the transplant. All receptors derive from a human donor who received a combined kidney and bone marrow transplant. CDR3s include the opening cysteine and the closing phenylalanine or tryptophan. A D gene is named only where the DNA matches it firmly. Some rows mark clone size as missing; the rest say once, few, many or name a class of expanded clone.

v_call: TRBV30
d_call: NA
j_call: TRBJ2-2
clone_size: NA
cdr3_nt: TGTGCCCGCGCGGGCGCGAACACCGGGGAGCTGTTTTTT
cdr3_aa: CARAGANTGELFF

v_call: TRBV10-3
d_call: TRBD1
j_call: TRBJ2-1
clone_size: NA
cdr3_nt: TGTGCCATCAGTGACCCGACGACAGGGAAACCTCCGAGCTCCTACAATGAGCAGTTCTTC
cdr3_aa: CAISDPTTGKPPSSYNEQFF

v_call: TRBV11-3
d_call: TRBD1
j_call: TRBJ2-3
clone_size: NA
cdr3_nt: TGTGCCAGCAGCTTACGGGACAGGTGGGGGACAGATACGCAGTATTTT
cdr3_aa: CASSLRDRWGTDTQYF

v_call: TRBV5-1
d_call: TRBD2
j_call: TRBJ2-1
clone_size: few
cdr3_nt: TGCGCCAGCAGCTTGGTACTAGCGGGGAGTCGGGAGCAGTTCTTC
cdr3_aa: CASSLVLAGSREQFF

v_call: TRBV7-2
d_call: TRBD2
j_call: TRBJ2-1
clone_size: NA
cdr3_nt: TGTGCCAGCAGCAGGACTAGCGGGAGTCTGTACAATGAGCAGTTCTTC
cdr3_aa: CASSRTSGSLYNEQFF

v_call: TRBV4-3
d_call: NA
j_call: TRBJ1-1
clone_size: once
cdr3_nt: TGCGCCAGCAGCCAAGACGTCAGGGATTCGGGCACTGAAGCTTTCTTT
cdr3_aa: CASSQDVRDSGTEAFF

v_call: TRBV30
d_call: NA
j_call: TRBJ1-5
clone_size: NA
cdr3_nt: TGTGCCTGGAGTGTGCGGGTCAATCAGCCCCAGCATTTT
cdr3_aa: CAWSVRVNQPQHF

v_call: TRBV5-1
d_call: NA
j_call: TRBJ2-7
clone_size: NA
cdr3_nt: TGCGCCAGCAGCTTGGTTGGCGGGACTTACTCCTACGAGCAGTACTTC
cdr3_aa: CASSLVGGTYSYEQYF

v_call: TRBV27
d_call: TRBD1
j_call: TRBJ1-2
clone_size: NA
cdr3_nt: TGTGCCAGCAGTTTCTGGGAACCAGGGGGCGCGGTGGGCTACACCTTC
cdr3_aa: CASSFWEPGGAVGYTF

v_call: TRBV7-6
d_call: NA
j_call: TRBJ2-3
clone_size: NA
cdr3_nt: TGTGCCAGCAGCTTAGTTTCTAGCACAGATACGCAGTATTTT
cdr3_aa: CASSLVSSTDTQYF

v_call: TRBV29-1
d_call: TRBD1
j_call: TRBJ2-7
clone_size: few
cdr3_nt: TGCAGCGTTGGTGGGACAGACTACGAGCAGTACTTC
cdr3_aa: CSVGGTDYEQYF

v_call: TRBV6-5
d_call: NA
j_call: TRBJ2-1
clone_size: NA
cdr3_nt: TGTGCCAGCAGCTACAGGGGGGGCTACAATGAGCAGTTCTTC
cdr3_aa: CASSYRGGYNEQFF

v_call: TRBV28
d_call: NA
j_call: TRBJ1-6
clone_size: NA
cdr3_nt: TGTGCCAGCAGCGTACTCAATTCCCCCCTCCACTTT
cdr3_aa: CASSVLNSPLHF

v_call: TRBV30
d_call: TRBD2
j_call: TRBJ2-3
clone_size: NA
cdr3_nt: TGTGCCTGGAGACTAGCGGGGGGGCAGACGCAGTATTTT
cdr3_aa: CAWRLAGGQTQYF

v_call: TRBV4-1
d_call: NA
j_call: TRBJ1-5
clone_size: NA
cdr3_nt: TGCGCCAGCAGCCAAGATAACATCGGGCAGCCCCAGCATTTT
cdr3_aa: CASSQDNIGQPQHF

v_call: TRBV7-2
d_call: NA
j_call: TRBJ2-5
clone_size: NA
cdr3_nt: TGTGCCAGCAGCCCCATGGCGGTACAAGAGACCCAGTACTTC
cdr3_aa: CASSPMAVQETQYF

v_call: TRBV6-1
d_call: NA
j_call: TRBJ2-2
clone_size: NA
cdr3_nt: TGTGCCAGCAGTGAACAGGGCTTTGGAACCGGGGAGCTGTTTTTT
cdr3_aa: CASSEQGFGTGELFF

v_call: TRBV27
d_call: NA
j_call: TRBJ1-5
clone_size: NA
cdr3_nt: TGTGCCAGCAGGAGGTTGGGCAATCAGCCCCAGCATTTT
cdr3_aa: CASRRLGNQPQHF